This T cell receptor beta chain was identified during a study of identical twins. There are a few counts of this clonotype. Its antigen remains unidentified. The germline CDR1 and CDR2 sequences are MNHNS and SASEGT. V lost 6 bases and J 2 bases, leaving 14 bases between the germline ends. This CDR3 has 14 amino acids. General study results and limits: Not following the same donors, the study drew its conclusions from cross-sectional statistical analysis.

A template switching step contributed a universal primer site, while unique molecular identifiers were present in the cDNA. TCRdb fed the 5' RACE reads into MiXCR, producing one record per CDR3 protein. The table lists over 600,000 distinct CDR3 sequences, over 20% of them singletons. The sample was also linked to a second study, of T cells expressing NK-cell markers. That work adds: The study drew TCR beta repertoires from sorted CD3+CD56+NKG2C+, CD3+CD56+NKG2C- and CD3+CD56-NKG2C+ T cells. Also leading the CD3+CD56-NKG2C+ fraction in a handful of donors were these clonotypes.

This receptor was identified in a young woman in good health. The chain is built from TRBV6-1 and TRBJ2-7; D might be TRBD2 (5 bases). Sequenced input: PBMCs. CDR3 DNA sequence: TGTGCCAGCAGGAGAGAAGCGGACCCCTACGAGCAGTACTTC. It yields the protein CASRREADPYEQYF.